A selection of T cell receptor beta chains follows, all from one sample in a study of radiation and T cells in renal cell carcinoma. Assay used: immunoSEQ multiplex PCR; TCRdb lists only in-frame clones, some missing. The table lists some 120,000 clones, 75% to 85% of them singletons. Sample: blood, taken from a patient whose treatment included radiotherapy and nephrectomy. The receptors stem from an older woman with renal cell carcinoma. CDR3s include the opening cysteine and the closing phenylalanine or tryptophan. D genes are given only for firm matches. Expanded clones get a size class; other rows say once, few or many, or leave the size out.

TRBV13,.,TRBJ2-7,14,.,TGTGCCAGCAGCAACGGGCGCAGACCCTACGAGCAGTACTTC,CASSNGRRPYEQYF
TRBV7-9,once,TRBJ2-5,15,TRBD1,TGTGCCAGCAGCCTCGGGACAGGGTCACAAGAGACCCAGTACTTC,CASSLGTGSQETQYF
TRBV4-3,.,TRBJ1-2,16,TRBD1,TGCGCCAGCAGCCAAGATTGGCAGGGGGCAGACTATGGCTACACCTTC,CASSQDWQGADYGYTF
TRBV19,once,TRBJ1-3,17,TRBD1,TGTGCCAGTAGCCCCGGGACAGGGGGCATCTCTGGAAACACCATATATTTT,CASSPGTGGISGNTIYF
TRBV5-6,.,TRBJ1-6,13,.,TGTGCCAGCAGCGTTTTTAATAATTCACCCCTCCACTTT,CASSVFNNSPLHF
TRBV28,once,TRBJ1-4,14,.,TGTGCCAGCACCCTAGGGCAGGGAAGTGAAAAACTGTTTTTT,CASTLGQGSEKLFF
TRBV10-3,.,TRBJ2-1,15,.,TGTGCCATCAGTAGACAGGGCGGGACACGCAATGAGCAGTTCTTC,CAISRQGGTRNEQFF
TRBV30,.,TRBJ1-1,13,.,TGTGCCTGGAATATTGGGGAGGACACTGAAGCTTTCTTT,CAWNIGEDTEAFF
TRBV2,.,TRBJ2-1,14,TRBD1,TGTGCCAGCAGTGAAGTGGACAGGGTTACTGAGCAGTTCTTC,CASSEVDRVTEQFF
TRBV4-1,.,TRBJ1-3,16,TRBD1,TGCGCCAGCAGCCAAGCGGTGACAGGGCCCCGGACCACCATATATTTT,CASSQAVTGPRTTIYF